This T cell receptor beta chain was documented in a study of T-cell memory formation after mild COVID-19. The CDR3 spans 14 residues. Germline V lookup: CDR1 SNHLY, CDR2 FYNNEI. V was pared by 3 bases and J by 7 bases, with 5 bases of the junction left unmatched. One entry per CDR3 protein results from TCRdb running MiXCR on the 5' RACE reads. The repertoire holds under 85,000 distinct CDR3 sequences, with around 14% as singletons. Study outcomes and limitations: Clones shrinking between day 15 and 85 showed a balanced CD4/CD8 split, and those that grew later tilted toward CD4+. The authors left the SARS-CoV-2 specificity of second-wave clones peaking on day 37 unconfirmed. Some responding clones appeared in pre-infection memory, suggesting cross-reactive memory joined.

A remark on this clonotype: The antigen is not known.

Sequenced sample: PBMCs or a T cell subset sorted from them (not recorded which). The chain carries TRBV2 and TRBJ2-1; the match to TRBD1 covers 8 bases. The sequence was collected from an adult woman who had mild COVID-19 (a few samples of this study predate the infection). Cell type and time point are not known. The CDR3 sequence: CASSEGTGANEQFF. CDR3 in DNA: TGTGCCAGCAGTGAGGGGACAGGTGCAAATGAGCAGTTCTTC.